This TCR beta chain was observed in a study of identical twins. Study outcomes and limitations: The abundant beta clonotypes from cord blood had fewer insertions, and memory repertoires had none of this. Low generation-probability sequences were in excess among twin-shared out-of-frame alpha sequences.

At least ten counts were recorded for this clonotype. Its antigen is unidentified. The CDR3 is made up of 12 amino acids. CDR1 is LGHDT and CDR2 is YNNKEL in the germline V gene (reference sequence). Between the trimmed V and J ends, which lost 4 bases and 3 bases, there was a span of 4 bases. Through template switching, a universal primer site was introduced, and the cDNA contained unique molecular identifiers. TCRdb used MiXCR to reprocess the 5' RACE reads, holding one entry per CDR3 protein. The profile shows 1,800,000 or so distinct CDR3 sequences, about 32% of them singletons. V usage is TRBV3-1 and J usage is TRBJ2-1; D gene unclear. The sequence derives from a newborn girl in good health. The sequenced sample was cord blood. DNA of the CDR3: TGTGCCAGCAGCCGACGCTACAATGAGCAGTTCTTC. This codes for CASSRRYNEQFF.